This T cell receptor (beta chain) was obtained from a study of blood T cells in healthy people across ages. The study, taken as a whole, reports: Among long-lived donors, naive CD4+ cells were more numerous and diversity higher than in aged donors.

Germline CDR1 reads DFQATT; CDR2 reads SNEGSKA (reference sequence). Trimming removed 3 bases from V and 4 bases from J; junction bases left unmatched: 7. This CDR3 has 14 residues. Sample-barcoded 5' priming and a J-beta primer mix drove a second PCR of about 6 to 12 cycles. TCRdb re-called the 5' RACE reads with MiXCR, one entry per CDR3 protein. Counted here are about 600,000 distinct CDR3 sequences, around 48% occurring once; the ten biggest clones make up under 30%. In regard to this clonotype: What it binds is unknown.

The sequence was collected from an elderly man in good health. This sequence joins TRBV20-1 and TRBJ2-7; 9 bases align to TRBD2. The sample comprised blood. The CDR3: CSAREREALYEQYF. CDR3 sequence (DNA): TGCAGTGCTAGGGAGCGGGAGGCCCTATACGAGCAGTACTTC.